Reported below is one T cell receptor beta chain. Its specificity is unknown. The CDR3 has 14 amino acids. The V gene's germline CDR1 is LGHNT and CDR2 FRNRAP. The J segment lost 7 bases and the V segment lost 3 bases, leaving 7 bases of the junction unmatched. This entry comes from a study of brain T cells in children with intractable seizures. Findings and caveats of the study: Viral specificity was inferred only from CDR3 similarity; HCMV serostatus was unknown.

The sequenced cases were selected for having the highest brain T cell transcript signatures. Before surgery, patients took at least one anti-epileptic drug. Generated by immunoSEQ multiplex PCR, the TCRdb table keeps only in-frame clones and is missing some. The repertoire has about 110,000 clones, under 95% of them found once; the top ten carry about 3.8%. This specimen consisted of peripheral blood, obtained at surgery. This chain uses TRBV12-5 with TRBJ2-7, with TRBD2 matching over 9 bases. This sequence was found in a boy younger than two with hemimegalencephaly and intractable seizures. Here the CDR3 reads CASGFSGSRGEQYF. The CDR3 nucleotides are TGTGCTAGTGGTTTTAGCGGGAGTAGGGGTGAGCAGTACTTC.